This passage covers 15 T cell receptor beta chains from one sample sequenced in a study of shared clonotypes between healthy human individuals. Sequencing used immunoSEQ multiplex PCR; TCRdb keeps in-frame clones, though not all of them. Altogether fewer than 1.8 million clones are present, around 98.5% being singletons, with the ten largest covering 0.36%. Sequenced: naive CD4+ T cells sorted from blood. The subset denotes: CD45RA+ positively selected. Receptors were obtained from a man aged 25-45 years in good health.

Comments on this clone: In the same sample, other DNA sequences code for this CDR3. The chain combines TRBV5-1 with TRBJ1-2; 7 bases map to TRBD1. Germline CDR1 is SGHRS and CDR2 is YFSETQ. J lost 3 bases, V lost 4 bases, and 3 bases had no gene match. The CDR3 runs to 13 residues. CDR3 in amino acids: CASSPDRDYGYTF. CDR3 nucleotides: TGCGCCAGCAGCCCTGACAGGGACTATGGCTACACCTTC.

The CDR3 loop reads CASSLKGGSYEQYF. In DNA, the CDR3 is TGTGCCAGCAGCTTAAAGGGGGGCTCCTACGAGCAGTACTTC. V and J are TRBV7-9 and TRBJ2-7; D may be TRBD1 or TRBD2 (6 bases each). The CDR3 totals 14 residues. V lost 2 bases, J lost 0 bases, and 8 bases lay in between. CDR1 is SEHNR, CDR2 FQNEAQ, per germline (reference sequence).

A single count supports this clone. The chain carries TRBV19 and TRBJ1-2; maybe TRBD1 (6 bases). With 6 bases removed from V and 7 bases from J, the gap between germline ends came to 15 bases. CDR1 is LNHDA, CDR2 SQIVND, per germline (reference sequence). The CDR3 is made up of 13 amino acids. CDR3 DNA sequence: TGTGCCAGTAGAAATACAGGGTGGCGTGGCTACACCTTC. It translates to CASRNTGWRGYTF. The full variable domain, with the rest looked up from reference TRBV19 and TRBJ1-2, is DGGITQSPKYLFRKEGQNVTLSCEQNLNHDAMYWYRQDPGQGLRLIYYSQIVNDFQKGDIAEGYSVSREKKESFPLTVTSAQKNPTAFYLCASRNTGWRGYTFGSGTRLTVV.

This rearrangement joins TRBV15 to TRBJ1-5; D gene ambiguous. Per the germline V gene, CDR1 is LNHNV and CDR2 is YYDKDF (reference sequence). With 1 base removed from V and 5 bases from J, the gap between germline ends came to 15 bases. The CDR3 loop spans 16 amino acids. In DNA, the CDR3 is TGTGCCACCAGCAGAGGGGGTACCAGTACTCATCAGCCCCAGCATTTT. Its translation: CATSRGGTSTHQPQHF. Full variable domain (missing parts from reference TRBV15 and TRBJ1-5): DAMVIQNPRYQVTQFGKPVTLSCSQTLNHNVMYWYQQKSSQAPKLLFHYYDKDFNNEADTPDNFQSRRPNTSFCFLDIRSPGLGDTAMYLCATSRGGTSTHQPQHFGDGTRLSIL.

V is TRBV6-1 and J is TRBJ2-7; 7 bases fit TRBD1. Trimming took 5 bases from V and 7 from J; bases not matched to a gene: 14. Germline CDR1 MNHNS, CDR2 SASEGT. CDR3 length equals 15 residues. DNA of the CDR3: TGTGCCAGCAGTAGGGACAGCCTTCTCACTCTGGAGCAGTACTTC. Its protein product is CASSRDSLLTLEQYF.

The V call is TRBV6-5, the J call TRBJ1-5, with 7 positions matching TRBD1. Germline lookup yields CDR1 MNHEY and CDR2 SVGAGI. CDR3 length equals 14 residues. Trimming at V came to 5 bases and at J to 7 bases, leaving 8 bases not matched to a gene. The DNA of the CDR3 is TGTGCCAGCAGTGCCACAGGGGTTGGACAGCCCCAGCATTTT. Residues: CASSATGVGQPQHF.

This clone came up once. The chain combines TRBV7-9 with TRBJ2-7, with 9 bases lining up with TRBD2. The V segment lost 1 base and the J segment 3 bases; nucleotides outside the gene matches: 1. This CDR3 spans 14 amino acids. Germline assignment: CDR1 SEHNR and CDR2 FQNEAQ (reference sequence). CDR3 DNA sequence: TGTGCCAGCAGCTTAGGACTAGCGGACTACGAGCAGTACTTC. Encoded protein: CASSLGLADYEQYF.

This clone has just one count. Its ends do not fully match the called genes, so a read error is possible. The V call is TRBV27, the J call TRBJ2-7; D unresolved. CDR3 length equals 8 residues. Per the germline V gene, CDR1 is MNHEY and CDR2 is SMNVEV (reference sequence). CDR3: CASSPWNF. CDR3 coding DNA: TGTGCCAGCAGTCCCTGGAACTTC.

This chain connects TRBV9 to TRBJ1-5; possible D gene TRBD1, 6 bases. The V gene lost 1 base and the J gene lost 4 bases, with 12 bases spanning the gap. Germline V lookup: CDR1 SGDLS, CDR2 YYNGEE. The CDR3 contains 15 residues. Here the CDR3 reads CASSVNGQLNQPQHF. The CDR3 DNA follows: TGTGCCAGCAGCGTAAATGGACAGCTAAATCAGCCCCAGCATTTT.

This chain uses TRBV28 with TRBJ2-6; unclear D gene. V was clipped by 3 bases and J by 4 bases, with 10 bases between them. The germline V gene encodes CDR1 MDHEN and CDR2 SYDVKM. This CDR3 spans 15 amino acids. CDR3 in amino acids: CASSLRTPGANVLTF. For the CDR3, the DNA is TGTGCCAGCAGTTTGAGAACACCCGGGGCCAACGTCCTGACTTTC.

The CDR3 loop is CASSLGQRAYEQYF. The CDR3 region has the DNA TGCGCCAGCAGCCTGGGACAGCGGGCTTACGAGCAGTACTTC. This chain connects TRBV5-1 to TRBJ2-7; D is possibly TRBD1 (7 bases). Germline loops: CDR1 SGHRS, CDR2 YFSETQ. The CDR3 covers 14 residues. Between the trimmed V and J ends, which lost 4 bases and 4 bases, there was a span of 15 bases.

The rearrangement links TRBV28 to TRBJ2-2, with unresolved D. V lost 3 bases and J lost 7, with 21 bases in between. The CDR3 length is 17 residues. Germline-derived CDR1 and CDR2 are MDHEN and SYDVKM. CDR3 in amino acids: CASSLWRINASGGELFF. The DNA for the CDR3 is TGTGCCAGCAGTTTGTGGAGAATAAATGCGTCGGGCGGGGAGCTGTTTTTT. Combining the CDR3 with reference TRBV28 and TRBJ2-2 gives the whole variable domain DVKVTQSSRYLVKRTGEKVFLECVQDMDHENMFWYRQDPGLGLRLIYFSYDVKMKEKGDIPEGYSVSREKKERFSLILESASTNQTSMYLCASSLWRINASGGELFFGEGSRLTVL.

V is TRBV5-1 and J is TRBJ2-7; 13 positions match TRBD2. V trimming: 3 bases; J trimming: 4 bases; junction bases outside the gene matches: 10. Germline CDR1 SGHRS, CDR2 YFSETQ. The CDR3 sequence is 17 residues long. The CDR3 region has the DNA TGCGCCAGCAGCTATGGACTAGCGGGAGTGTTGCGATACGAGCAGTACTTC. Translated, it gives CASSYGLAGVLRYEQYF.

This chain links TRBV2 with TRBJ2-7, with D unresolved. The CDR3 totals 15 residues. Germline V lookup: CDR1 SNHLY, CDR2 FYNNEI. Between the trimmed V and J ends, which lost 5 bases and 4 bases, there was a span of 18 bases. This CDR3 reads CASSNVYTPEYEQYF. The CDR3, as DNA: TGTGCCAGCAGTAACGTTTACACACCTGAGTACGAGCAGTACTTC. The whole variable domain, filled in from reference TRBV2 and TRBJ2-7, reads EPEVTQTPSHQVTQMGQEVILRCVPISNHLYFYWYRQILGQKVEFLVSFYNNEISEKSEIFDDQFSVERPDGSNFTLKIRSTKLEDSAMYFCASSNVYTPEYEQYFGPGTRLTVT.

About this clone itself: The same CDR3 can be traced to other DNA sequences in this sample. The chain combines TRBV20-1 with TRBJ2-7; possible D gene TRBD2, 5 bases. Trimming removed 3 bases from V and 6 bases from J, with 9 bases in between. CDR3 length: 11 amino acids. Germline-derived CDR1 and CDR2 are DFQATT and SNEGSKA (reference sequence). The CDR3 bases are TGCAGTGCTAGGGCGCGGGCCGAGCAGTACTTC. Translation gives CSARARAEQYF.